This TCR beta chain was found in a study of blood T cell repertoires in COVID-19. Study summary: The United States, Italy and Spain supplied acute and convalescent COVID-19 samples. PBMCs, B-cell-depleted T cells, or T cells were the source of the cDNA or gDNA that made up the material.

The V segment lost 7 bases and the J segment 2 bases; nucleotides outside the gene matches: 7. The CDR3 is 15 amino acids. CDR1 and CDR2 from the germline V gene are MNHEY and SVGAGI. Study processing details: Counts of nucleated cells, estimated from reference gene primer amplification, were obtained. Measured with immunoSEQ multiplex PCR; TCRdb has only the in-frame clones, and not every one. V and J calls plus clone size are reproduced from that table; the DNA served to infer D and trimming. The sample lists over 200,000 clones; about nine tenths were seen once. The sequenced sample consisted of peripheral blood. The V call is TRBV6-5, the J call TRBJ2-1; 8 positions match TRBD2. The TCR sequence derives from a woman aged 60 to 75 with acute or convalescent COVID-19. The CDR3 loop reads CASTPSGLTYNEQFF. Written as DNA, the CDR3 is TGTGCCAGCACCCCTAGCGGGCTAACCTACAATGAGCAGTTCTTC.